Presented here are 8 T cell receptor beta chains from one specimen sequenced in a study of blood T cell repertoires in COVID-19. Method: immunoSEQ multiplex PCR; TCRdb's copy keeps in-frame clones and lacks some. The profile covers about 150,000 clones, with about 86% appearing a single time and 25% to 30% taken by the ten largest. Sequenced sample: peripheral blood. The receptors originated from a woman in her sixties or seventies with acute or convalescent COVID-19.

This chain joins TRBV6-5 and TRBJ1-1; 8 bases map to TRBD1. The J segment lost 3 bases and the V segment lost 5 bases, leaving 5 bases of the junction unmatched. There are 14 residues in the CDR3. Germline V gene lookup returns CDR1 MNHEY and CDR2 SVGAGI. The CDR3 here is CASSLRGQHTEAFF. In DNA, the CDR3 is TGTGCCAGCAGTCTCAGGGGGCAACACACTGAAGCTTTCTTT.

The rearrangement links TRBV11-2 to TRBJ2-7; TRBD2 agrees at 10 bases. J lost 1 base, V lost 0 bases, and 9 bases had no gene match. CDR3 size: 18 residues. Germline CDR1 SGHAT, CDR2 FQNNGV. The CDR3 DNA sequence: TGTGCCAGCAGCTTAGACGCTCTACTAGCGGGGACATCCTACGAGCAGTACTTC. Its translation: CASSLDALLAGTSYEQYF.

The chain joins TRBV2 to TRBJ1-4, with D maybe TRBD1 (6 bases). Trimming shortened V by 6 bases and J by 13 bases, and 18 bases separated the two germline ends. The CDR3 has 13 residues. CDR1 SNHLY and CDR2 FYNNEI come from the germline V gene. The CDR3 protein is CASRELGGGGLFF. Written as DNA, the CDR3 is TGTGCCAGCAGGGAGCTAGGGGGGGGTGGACTGTTTTTT.

In DNA form, the CDR3 reads TGTGCCAGCAGTTACTCGGCTGCGGGAAACTATGGCTACACCTTC. Translating it yields CASSYSAAGNYGYTF. The chain is built from TRBV6-5 and TRBJ1-2; no clear D gene. CDR1 MNHEY and CDR2 SVGAGI come from the germline V gene. The CDR3 runs to 15 residues. Trimming removed 0 bases from V and 2 bases from J, with 10 bases in between.

The gene calls are TRBV6-2 or TRBV6-3 and TRBJ2-7, with 8 bases that match TRBD2. The CDR3 consists of 15 residues. Germline V gene sequence: CDR1 MNHEY, CDR2 SVGEGT. V lost 5 bases, J lost 5 bases, and 11 bases stayed unmatched. The CDR3 DNA is TGTGCCAGCAGTCAACCCGGGACTAGTCTCCACGAGCAGTACGTC. It yields the protein CASSQPGTSLHEQYV.

The chain couples TRBV6-5 to TRBJ2-1; 9 bases map to TRBD1. After removal of 7 bases from V and 9 bases from J, the junction contained 10 bases not matched to a gene. This CDR3 has 14 amino acids. The V gene's germline CDR1 is MNHEY and CDR2 SVGAGI. CDR3 nucleotide sequence: TGTGCCAGCACCTGGGACAGGGAGAGAGGTGAGCAGTTCTTC. Amino acid sequence: CASTWDRERGEQFF.

The chain links TRBV3-1 (or the pseudogene TRBV3-2) to TRBJ1-1, with D unresolved. Germline V gives CDR1 LGHDT, CDR2 YNNKEL (reference sequence). The CDR3 contains 15 residues. The V end lost 2 bases, the J end lost 3 bases, and 13 bases lay between the germline ends. For the CDR3, the DNA is TGTGCCAGCAGCCAAACCCAATTCGGGGACACTGAAGCTTTCTTT. This codes for CASSQTQFGDTEAFF.

This clone showed up just a few times. The chain has TRBV3-1 (or the pseudogene TRBV3-2) and TRBJ1-1; TRBD1 is a possible D gene (5 bases). The V end was cut by 4 bases, the J end by 2 bases, with 14 bases between. Germline V lookup: CDR1 LGHDT, CDR2 YNNKEL (reference sequence). The CDR3 length is 15 residues. CDR3: CASSPPGRANTEAFF. In DNA, the CDR3 is TGTGCCAGCAGCCCACCCGGCAGGGCCAACACTGAAGCTTTCTTT.